This record concerns one T cell receptor (beta chain) sequence. Its antigen is as yet unknown. V shed 7 bases and J shed 1 base, with 7 bases lying between them. The CDR3 spans 12 residues. Germline V gene lookup returns CDR1 SNHLY and CDR2 FYNNEI. The data derive from a study of CD8+ T cells in alopecia areata. Following extraction, RNA underwent reverse transcription to cDNA, which served as the sequencing template. TCRdb's table, derived via immunoSEQ multiplex PCR, lists solely in-frame clones and lacks some. The table shows 100,000 to 130,000 clones, with under 60% occurring only once. Study results and caveats: Besides other cells, scalp samples also yield sequences of resident alphabeta T cells from normal skin.

Punch biopsies of lesional scalp, plus peripheral blood, were taken from alopecia areata patients. The sample comprised NKG2D-low CD8+ T cells sorted from blood. The TCR sequence derives from a human donor with alopecia areata. The chain joins TRBV2 to TRBJ1-1; D is uncertain. The CDR3: CASMHRNTEAFF. CDR3 nucleotides: TGTGCCAGCATGCACAGGAACACTGAAGCTTTCTTT.